This entry is about one TCR beta chain. This CDR3 contains 14 residues. The ends were cut back, 0 bases at V and 8 bases at J, with 13 bases in the middle. Germline V CDR1 and CDR2: SQVTM, ANQGSEA. Original processing methods: Estimation of nucleated cell counts was performed using reference gene primer amplification. The method was immunoSEQ multiplex PCR; TCRdb's version includes in-frame clones alone and lacks a portion of them. V, J and clone size were drawn from that table, and D and trimming were deduced from the DNA. The table lists 50,000 to 75,000 clones, about 91% of them singletons, with around 4.3% in the top ten. The sample originates from a study of blood T cell repertoires in COVID-19. Study summary: Material from acute and convalescent COVID-19 was sourced from the United States, Italy and Spain. T cells, B-cell-depleted T cells, or PBMCs provided the cDNA or gDNA that served as material.

The V call is TRBV29-1, the J call TRBJ1-4, with D hard to call. Sequences were obtained from peripheral blood. The TCR comes from a man between 50 and 59 years old with active COVID-19. The CDR3 reads CSVEDPDRGEKLFF. The CDR3 nucleotides read TGCAGCGTTGAAGATCCCGACCGCGGGGAAAAACTGTTTTTT.